Following are 23 T cell receptor beta chains from one sample sequenced in a study of PD-L1 blockade in urothelial cancer. Assay used: immunoSEQ multiplex PCR; TCRdb lists only in-frame clones, some missing. The repertoire has 50,000 or so clones, over 75% of them found once; the top ten carry 5.5% to 7%. The input for sequencing was PBMCs, taken around atezolizumab (anti-PD-L1) treatment. The receptors stem from a man aged 40-49 years with urothelial cancer.

Regarding this clone: A read error may account for a junction end that differs from germline. V usage is TRBV10-1 and J usage is TRBJ2-1; 11 positions agree with TRBD2. Germline CDR1 WNHNN, CDR2 SYGVQD (reference sequence). CDR3 length: 17 amino acids. The CDR3 loop is CASSDRASGRSYSEQFF. CDR3 nucleotide sequence: TGCGCCAGCAGTGACCGGGCTAGCGGGAGGTCCTACAGTGAGCAGTTCTTC.

The chain's CDR3 is CASSLYNRDYTF. Written as DNA, the CDR3 is TGTGCCAGCAGCTTATACAACAGGGATTACACCTTC. The chain is built from TRBV11-2 and TRBJ1-2; a possible D gene is TRBD1 (6 bases). The V gene lost 2 bases and the J gene lost 11 bases, with 12 bases spanning the gap. The length of the CDR3 is 12 residues. Per the germline V gene, CDR1 is SGHAT and CDR2 is FQNNGV.

The chain employs TRBV29-1 and TRBJ2-1; D might be TRBD2 (5 bases). Germline loops: CDR1 SQVTM, CDR2 ANQGSEA. V shed 6 bases and J shed 0 bases, with 12 bases lying between them. This CDR3 region has 14 residues. CDR3 loop: CSVASGSSYNEQFF. CDR3 nucleotides: TGCAGCGTCGCAAGCGGTAGCTCCTACAATGAGCAGTTCTTC.

CDR3 residues: CASSETPYGEKLFF. CDR3 sequence (DNA): TGTGCCAGCAGTGAAACTCCGTATGGTGAAAAACTGTTTTTT. V usage is TRBV2 and J usage is TRBJ1-4; no definite D call. The V end was cut by 2 bases, the J end by 7 bases, with 11 bases between. Per germline, CDR1 SNHLY and CDR2 FYNNEI. The CDR3 has 14 amino acids.

The CDR3 region is CASSYGGDTGELFF. In DNA, the CDR3 is TGTGCCAGCAGTTACGGGGGGGACACCGGGGAGCTGTTTTTT. This chain links TRBV6-5 with TRBJ2-2; 7 bases are a match to TRBD2. Trimming cost V 2 bases and J 3 bases; bases outside gene matches: 0. The CDR3 is 14 amino acids. Germline CDR1 and CDR2: MNHEY and SVGAGI.

The chain recombines TRBV29-1 with TRBJ1-1; D is undetermined. CDR3 length equals 12 residues. Germline lookup yields CDR1 SQVTM and CDR2 ANQGSEA. Trimming removed 7 bases at V and 6 bases at J, with 15 bases between. The CDR3 coding sequence is TGCAGCGGCCAGAGGGCCGGAGCTGAAGCTTTCTTT. This sequence encodes CSGQRAGAEAFF.

The rearrangement joins TRBV19 to TRBJ2-5; 10 bases match TRBD2. The trim removed 5 bases at V and 6 bases at J, leaving 6 bases unmatched. The CDR3 is made up of 14 amino acids. Germline values: CDR1 LNHDA, CDR2 SQIVND (reference sequence). In DNA, the CDR3 is TGTGCCAGTAGTGCCAGCGGGGGGGCAAAGACCCAGTACTTC. Amino acid sequence: CASSASGGAKTQYF.

The CDR3 loop is CASSAGVDESTDTQYF. The CDR3 nucleotides read TGCGCCAGCTCCGCGGGGGTGGACGAAAGCACAGATACGCAGTATTTT. The J gene is TRBJ2-3, the V gene TRBV5-1; 7 bases align to TRBD2. The V and J ends lost 7 bases and 0 bases, in that order; junction bases with no gene match: 11. This CDR3 region has 16 residues. In germline, CDR1 is SGHRS, CDR2 YFSETQ.

V is TRBV28 and J is TRBJ1-1; D perhaps matches TRBD1 (6 bases). Trimming took off 2 bases at V and 10 bases at J, with 17 bases between the two ends. Germline-derived CDR1 and CDR2 are MDHEN and SYDVKM. The length of the CDR3 is 14 residues. For the CDR3, the DNA is TGTGCCAGCAGTTTAGTCGGGGGGGCGCTGGGAGCTTTCTTT. Translation gives CASSLVGGALGAFF.

The chain carries TRBV5-1 and TRBJ2-5; 9 nucleotides align to TRBD2. The germline gives CDR1 SGHRS, CDR2 YFSETQ. V was clipped by 1 base and J by 3 bases; unmatched bases: 7. This CDR3 is 16 amino acids long. The CDR3 is CASSLRRLAEEETQYF. CDR3 nucleotide sequence: TGCGCCAGCAGCTTGAGGCGACTAGCGGAAGAAGAGACCCAGTACTTC.

There are a few counts of this clone. J is TRBJ1-5 and V is TRBV2; 7 bases line up with TRBD1. Germline values: CDR1 SNHLY, CDR2 FYNNEI. The junction had 10 bases not matched to a gene; V was cut back by 5 bases and J by 6 bases. The CDR3 spans 15 residues. As DNA, the CDR3 is TGTGCCAGCAGTCTACAACAGACAGGGTCTCAGCCCCAGCATTTT. This encodes CASSLQQTGSQPQHF. Together with reference TRBV2 and TRBJ1-5, the CDR3 gives the full variable domain: EPEVTQTPSHQVTQMGQEVILRCVPISNHLYFYWYRQILGQKVEFLVSFYNNEISEKSEIFDDQFSVERPDGSNFTLKIRSTKLEDSAMYFCASSLQQTGSQPQHFGDGTRLSIL.

J is TRBJ2-2 and V is TRBV30; no definite D call. From germline, CDR1 is GTSNPN and CDR2 SVGIG (reference sequence). Deletions cut 2 bases from V and 1 base from J, with 11 bases between. The CDR3 spans 15 residues. CDR3: CAWSPDTLNTGELFF. CDR3 nucleotides: TGTGCCTGGAGTCCTGACACGCTGAACACCGGGGAGCTGTTTTTT.

The J gene is TRBJ1-4, the V gene TRBV2; D may be TRBD1 (5 bases). Trimming shortened V by 5 bases and J by 4 bases, and 8 bases separated the two germline ends. There are 13 residues in the CDR3. CDR1 is SNHLY, CDR2 FYNNEI, per germline. The CDR3: CASSLGHNEKLFF. The CDR3 nucleotides read TGTGCCAGCAGTTTAGGACATAATGAAAAACTGTTTTTT.

V usage is TRBV18 and J usage is TRBJ1-1; 7 bases agree with TRBD1. With V trimmed by 4 bases and J by 5 bases, 16 bases remained unmatched. The V gene's germline CDR1 is KGHSH and CDR2 LQKENI. This CDR3 spans 17 amino acids. This CDR3 is CASSLLIPGTDDTEAFF. For the CDR3, the DNA is TGTGCCAGCTCACTTTTAATACCCGGGACAGACGATACTGAAGCTTTCTTT.

The V and J genes are TRBV27 and TRBJ2-3; 9 bases fit TRBD2. The junction had 7 bases not matched to a gene; V was cut back by 1 base and J by 2 bases. Germline CDR1 MNHEY, CDR2 SMNVEV (reference sequence). This CDR3 comprises 17 residues. In DNA form, the CDR3 reads TGTGCCAGCAGTTTATACCCTAGCGGGAAGCTCACAGATACGCAGTATTTT. This codes for CASSLYPSGKLTDTQYF.

V and J are TRBV28 and TRBJ1-2; no clear D. Germline V lookup: CDR1 MDHEN, CDR2 SYDVKM. The CDR3 has 13 residues. V was shortened by 5 bases and J by 5 bases, with 12 bases between the two germline ends. The DNA of the CDR3 is TGTGCCAGCAGTGGGCCCGGGAGTTATGGCTACACCTTC. It translates to CASSGPGSYGYTF.

J is TRBJ2-1 and V is TRBV27; a possible D gene is TRBD1 (5 bases). The germline V and J ends were trimmed by 2 bases and 9 bases, with 11 bases remaining between them. Germline assignment: CDR1 MNHEY and CDR2 SMNVEV (reference sequence). This CDR3 contains 13 residues. CDR3 bases: TGTGCCAGCAGTTTAATCAGGGAAGGTGAGCAGTTCTTC. Residues: CASSLIREGEQFF.

This chain uses TRBV11-3 with TRBJ2-1, with 13 bases lining up with TRBD2. The V gene's germline CDR1 is SGHNT and CDR2 YENEEA. CDR3 size: 15 residues. Trimming at V came to 3 bases and at J to 6 bases, leaving 2 bases not matched to a gene. CDR3 region: CASSLGTSGINEQFF. The CDR3 DNA is TGTGCCAGCAGCTTGGGGACTAGCGGGATCAATGAGCAGTTCTTC.

The chain links TRBV28 to TRBJ1-4; D uncertain. Germline V gives CDR1 MDHEN, CDR2 SYDVKM. The CDR3 spans 14 residues. The V end was cut by 6 bases, the J end by 7 bases, with 15 bases between. The CDR3 spells CASRLPPPGEKLFF. The CDR3 DNA is TGTGCCAGCAGGCTTCCACCGCCCGGTGAAAAACTGTTTTTT.

The CDR3 is CASSKSGTGLTDTQYF. Written as DNA, the CDR3 is TGTGCCAGTAGTAAATCCGGGACAGGGCTCACAGATACGCAGTATTTT. J is TRBJ2-3 and V is TRBV19; 9 bases line up with TRBD1. CDR3 length: 16 residues. The ends lost 4 bases at V and 2 bases at J; junction bases unmatched: 7. The germline V gene has CDR1 LNHDA and CDR2 SQIVND (reference sequence).

As DNA, the CDR3 is TGTGCCAGCAGCAAAAGCAGCGTCCTGCGGGCTTTCTTT. Translated: CASSKSSVLRAFF. The gene calls are TRBV21-1 and TRBJ1-1. TRBV21-1 is reported as a pseudogene. The CDR3 length is 13 residues.

The J gene is TRBJ2-3, the V gene TRBV29-1; D is unclear. V lost 8 bases, J lost 4 bases, and 13 bases lay in between. The CDR3 is 12 amino acids. Germline V gene data show CDR1 as SQVTM and CDR2 as ANQGSEA. The CDR3 nucleotides are TGCAGCACACGGGTGCGGCCAGATACGCAGTATTTT. Protein product: CSTRVRPDTQYF.

The genes are TRBV4-1 and TRBJ1-2; D unclear. V was trimmed by 7 bases and J by 2 bases, leaving 14 bases between them. Germline assignment: CDR1 MGHRA and CDR2 YSYEKL. The CDR3 covers 14 residues. In nucleotides, the CDR3 is TGCGCCAGCACCCCGGCAGCAGGCAACTATGGCTACACCTTC. It translates to CASTPAAGNYGYTF.